This T cell receptor beta chain was documented in a study of blood T cell repertoires in COVID-19. Study as a whole: COVID-19 samples from acute and convalescent phases originated in the United States, Italy and Spain.

The CDR3 runs 16 residues. Trimming removed 4 bases from V and 5 bases from J, with 20 bases in between. CDR1 and CDR2 from the germline V gene are SGHRS and YFSETQ. Sequencing used immunoSEQ multiplex PCR; TCRdb keeps in-frame clones, though not all of them. Altogether 93,000 or so clones are present, more than 80% being singletons, with the ten largest covering about 12%. The receptor comes from a human donor in a cohort sampled during active COVID-19. The sequenced sample consisted of peripheral blood. This chain connects TRBV5-1 to TRBJ2-3; possibly TRBD2 for D (7 bases). The CDR3 protein is CASSNGLGGALDTQYF. CDR3 DNA: TGCGCCAGCAGCAATGGCCTGGGGGGGGCCTTAGATACGCAGTATTTT.